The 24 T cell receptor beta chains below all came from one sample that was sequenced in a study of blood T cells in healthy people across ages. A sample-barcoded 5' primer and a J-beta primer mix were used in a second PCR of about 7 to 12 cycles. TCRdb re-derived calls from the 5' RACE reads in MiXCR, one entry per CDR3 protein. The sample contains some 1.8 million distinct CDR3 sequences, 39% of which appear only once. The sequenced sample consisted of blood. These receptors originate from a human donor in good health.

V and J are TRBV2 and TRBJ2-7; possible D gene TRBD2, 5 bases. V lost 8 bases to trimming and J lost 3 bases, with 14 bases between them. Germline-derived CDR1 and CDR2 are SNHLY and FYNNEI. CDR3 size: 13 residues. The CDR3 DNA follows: TGTGCCAGCTGTTTGGAGGTCAACTACGAGCAGTACTTC. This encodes CASCLEVNYEQYF.

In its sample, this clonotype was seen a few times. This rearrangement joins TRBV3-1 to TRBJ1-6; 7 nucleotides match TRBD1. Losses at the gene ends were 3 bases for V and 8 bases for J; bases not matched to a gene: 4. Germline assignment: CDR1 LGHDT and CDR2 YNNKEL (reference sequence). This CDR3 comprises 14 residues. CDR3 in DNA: TGTGCCAGCAGCCAGGGGGGGACAGATTCACCCCTCCACTTT. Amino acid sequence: CASSQGGTDSPLHF.

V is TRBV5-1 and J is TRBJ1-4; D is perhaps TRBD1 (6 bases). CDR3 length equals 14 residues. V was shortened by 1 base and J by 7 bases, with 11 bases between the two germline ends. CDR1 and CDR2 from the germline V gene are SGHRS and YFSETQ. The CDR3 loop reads CASSLNRDFEKLFF. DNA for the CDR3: TGCGCCAGCAGCTTGAACAGGGACTTTGAAAAACTGTTTTTT.

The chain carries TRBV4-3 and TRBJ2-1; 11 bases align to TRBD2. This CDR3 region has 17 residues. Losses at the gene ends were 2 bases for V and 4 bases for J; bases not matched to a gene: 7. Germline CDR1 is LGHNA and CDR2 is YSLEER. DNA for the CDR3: TGCGCCAGCAGCCAAAGTCGGGCTAGCGGGGGGTACAATGAGCAGTTCTTC. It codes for CASSQSRASGGYNEQFF.

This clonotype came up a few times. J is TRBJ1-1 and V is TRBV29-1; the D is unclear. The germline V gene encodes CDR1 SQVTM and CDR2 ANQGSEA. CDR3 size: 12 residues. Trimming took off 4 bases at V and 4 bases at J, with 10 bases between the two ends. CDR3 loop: CSVVQTSTEAFF. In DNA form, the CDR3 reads TGCAGCGTTGTACAGACGAGCACTGAAGCTTTCTTT.

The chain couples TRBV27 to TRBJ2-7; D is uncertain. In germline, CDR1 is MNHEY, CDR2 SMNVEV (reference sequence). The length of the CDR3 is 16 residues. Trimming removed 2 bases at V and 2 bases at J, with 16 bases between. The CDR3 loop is CASSLAHTTSAYEQYF. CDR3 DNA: TGTGCCAGCAGTTTAGCTCATACAACTTCAGCCTACGAGCAGTACTTC.

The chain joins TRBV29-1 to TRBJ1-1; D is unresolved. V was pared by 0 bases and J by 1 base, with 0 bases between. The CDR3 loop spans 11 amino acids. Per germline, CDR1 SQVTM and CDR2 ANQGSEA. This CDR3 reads CSVEENTEAFF. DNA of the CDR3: TGCAGCGTTGAAGAGAACACTGAAGCTTTCTTT.

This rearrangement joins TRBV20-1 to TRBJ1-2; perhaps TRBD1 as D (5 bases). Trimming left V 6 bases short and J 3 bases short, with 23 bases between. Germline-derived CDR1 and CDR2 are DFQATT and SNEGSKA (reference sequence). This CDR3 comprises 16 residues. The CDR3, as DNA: TGCAGTGCCAGATATACTCAGAGTGGGGGGTACTATGGCTACACCTTC. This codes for CSARYTQSGGYYGYTF.

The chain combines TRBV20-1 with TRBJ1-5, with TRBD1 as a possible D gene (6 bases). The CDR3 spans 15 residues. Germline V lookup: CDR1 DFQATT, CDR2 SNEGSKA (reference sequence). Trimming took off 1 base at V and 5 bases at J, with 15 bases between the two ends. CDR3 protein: CSARVSQGRDQPQHF. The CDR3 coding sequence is TGCAGTGCTAGAGTCTCACAGGGTCGGGATCAGCCCCAGCATTTT.

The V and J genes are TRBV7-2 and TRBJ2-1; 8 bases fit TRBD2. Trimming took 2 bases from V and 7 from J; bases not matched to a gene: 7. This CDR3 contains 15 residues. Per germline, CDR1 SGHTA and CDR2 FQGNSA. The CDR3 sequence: CASSLISGGGNEQFF. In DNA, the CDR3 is TGTGCCAGCAGCTTAATCTCGGGGGGGGGGAATGAGCAGTTCTTC.

The CDR3 DNA reads TGCGCCAGCAGCATGGACTTCAAAGAGACCCAGTACTTC. Translation gives CASSMDFKETQYF. The V call is TRBV4-3, the J call TRBJ2-5; possible D gene TRBD2, 5 bases. The V end lost 5 bases, the J end lost 3 bases, and 10 bases lay between the germline ends. CDR3 size: 13 residues. Germline lookup yields CDR1 LGHNA and CDR2 YSLEER.

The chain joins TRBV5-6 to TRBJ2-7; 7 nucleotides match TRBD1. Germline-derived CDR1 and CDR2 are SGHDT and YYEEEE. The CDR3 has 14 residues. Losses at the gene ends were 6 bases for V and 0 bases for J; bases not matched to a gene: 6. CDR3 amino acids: CASNVQGNSYEQYF. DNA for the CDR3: TGTGCCAGCAACGTACAGGGGAACTCCTACGAGCAGTACTTC. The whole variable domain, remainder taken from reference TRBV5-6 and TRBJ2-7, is DAGVTQSPTHLIKTRGQQVTLRCSPKSGHDTVSWYQQALGQGPQFIFQYYEEEERQRGNFPDRFSGHQFPNYSSELNVNALLLGDSALYLCASNVQGNSYEQYFGPGTRLTVT.

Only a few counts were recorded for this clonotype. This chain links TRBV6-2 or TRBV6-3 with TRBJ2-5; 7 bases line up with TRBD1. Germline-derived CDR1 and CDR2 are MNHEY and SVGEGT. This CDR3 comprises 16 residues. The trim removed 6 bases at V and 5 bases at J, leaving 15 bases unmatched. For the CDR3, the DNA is TGTGCCAGCAGACACGGACAGGAGAGAGTGTGGGAGACCCAGTACTTC. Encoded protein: CASRHGQERVWETQYF.

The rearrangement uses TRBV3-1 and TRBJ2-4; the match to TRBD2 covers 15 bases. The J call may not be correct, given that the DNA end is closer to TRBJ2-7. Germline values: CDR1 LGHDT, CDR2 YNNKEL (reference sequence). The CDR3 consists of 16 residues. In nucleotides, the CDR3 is TGTGCCAGCAGCCAAGGGACTAGCGGGGGGGCCCACGAGCAGTACTTC. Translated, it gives CASSQGTSGGAHEQYF.

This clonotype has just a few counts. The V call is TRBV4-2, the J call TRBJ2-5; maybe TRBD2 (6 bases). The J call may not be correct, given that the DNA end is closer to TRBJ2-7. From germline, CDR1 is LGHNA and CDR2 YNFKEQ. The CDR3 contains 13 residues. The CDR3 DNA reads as TGTGCCAGCAGCCCCCTTCGGGGGAACGAGCAGTACTTC. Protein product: CASSPLRGNEQYF.

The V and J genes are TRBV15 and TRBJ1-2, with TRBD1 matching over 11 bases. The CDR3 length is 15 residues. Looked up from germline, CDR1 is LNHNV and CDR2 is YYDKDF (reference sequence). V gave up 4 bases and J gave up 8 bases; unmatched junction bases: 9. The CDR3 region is CATSTDRGHSMGYTF. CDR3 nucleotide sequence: TGTGCCACCAGCACGGACAGGGGGCATTCTATGGGCTACACCTTC.

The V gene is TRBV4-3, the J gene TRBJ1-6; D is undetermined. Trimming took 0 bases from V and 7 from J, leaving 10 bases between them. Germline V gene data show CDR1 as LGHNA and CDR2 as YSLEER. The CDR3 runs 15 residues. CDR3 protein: CASSQDRYHNSPLHF. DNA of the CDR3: TGCGCCAGCAGCCAAGATCGGTACCACAATTCACCCCTCCACTTT.

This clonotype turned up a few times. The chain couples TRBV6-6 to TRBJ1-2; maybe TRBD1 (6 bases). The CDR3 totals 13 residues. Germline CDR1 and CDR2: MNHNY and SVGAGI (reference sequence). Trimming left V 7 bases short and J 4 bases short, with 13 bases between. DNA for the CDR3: TGTGCCAGCATGGGCAGGGGTGGCTATGGCTACACCTTC. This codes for CASMGRGGYGYTF.

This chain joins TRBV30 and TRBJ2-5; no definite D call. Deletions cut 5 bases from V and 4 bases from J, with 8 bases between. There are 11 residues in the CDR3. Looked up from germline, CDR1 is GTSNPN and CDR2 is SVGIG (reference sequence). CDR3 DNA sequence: TGTGCCTGGGAATTCTTAGAGACCCAGTACTTC. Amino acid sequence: CAWEFLETQYF.

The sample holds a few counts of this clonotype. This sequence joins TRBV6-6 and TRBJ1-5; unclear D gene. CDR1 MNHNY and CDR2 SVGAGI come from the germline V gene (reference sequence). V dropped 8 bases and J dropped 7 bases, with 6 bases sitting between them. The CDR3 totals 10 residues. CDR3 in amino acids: CASSGQPQHF. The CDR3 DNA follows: TGTGCCAGCTCGGGGCAGCCCCAGCATTTT.

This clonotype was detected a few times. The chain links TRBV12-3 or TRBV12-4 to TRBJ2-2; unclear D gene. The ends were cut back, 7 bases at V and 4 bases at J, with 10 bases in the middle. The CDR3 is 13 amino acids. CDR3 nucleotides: TGTGCCAGCACCCAAGGCGCCACCGGGGAGCTGTTTTTT. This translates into CASTQGATGELFF.

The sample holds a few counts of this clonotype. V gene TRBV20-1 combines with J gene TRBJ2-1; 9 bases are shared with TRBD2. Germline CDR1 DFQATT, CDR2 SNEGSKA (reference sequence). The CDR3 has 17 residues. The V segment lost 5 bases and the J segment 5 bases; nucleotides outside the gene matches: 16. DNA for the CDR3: TGCAGTGCTTTACTTGGAGGCGGGGGGGCCGGAGACAATGAGCAGTTCTTC. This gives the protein CSALLGGGGAGDNEQFF.

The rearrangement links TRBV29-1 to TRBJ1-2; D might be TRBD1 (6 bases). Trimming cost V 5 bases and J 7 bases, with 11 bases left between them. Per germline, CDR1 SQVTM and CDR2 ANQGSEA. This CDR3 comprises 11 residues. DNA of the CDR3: TGCAGCGTTAGACAGGAGGCTGGCTACACCTTC. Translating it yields CSVRQEAGYTF.

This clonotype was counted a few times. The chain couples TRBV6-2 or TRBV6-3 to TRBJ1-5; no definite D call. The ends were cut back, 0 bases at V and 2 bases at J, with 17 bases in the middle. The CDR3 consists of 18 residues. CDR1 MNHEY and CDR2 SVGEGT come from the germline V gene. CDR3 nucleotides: TGTGCCAGCAGTTACTCGATGATGGAGGGCGGGGGCAATCAGCCCCAGCATTTT. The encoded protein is CASSYSMMEGGGNQPQHF.